The clone carrying this TCR beta chain was seen repeatedly, ten times or more. Antigen unknown. Patients having uncontrolled infection, another autoimmune disease, pregnancy or lactation were not included. These data come from a study of T cells in Graves' hyperthyroidism and ophthalmopathy. RNA transcripts provided the source from which TCR beta CDR3 regions were amplified. The TCR CDR3 was amplified in a first-round RT-PCR using the HTBI primer set. TCRdb re-called the multiplex PCR reads with MiXCR, one entry per CDR3 protein. Here the sample spans about 340,000 distinct CDR3 sequences, around a fifth being singletons. Germline CDR1 is DFQATT and CDR2 is SNEGSKA (reference sequence). V shed 3 bases, J shed 7 bases, and the junction held 8 bases outside the gene matches. There are 14 residues in the CDR3. Study-wide findings and caveats: Model-based prediction identified ophthalmopathy a median about 6 months prior to its onset. Separating ophthalmopathy from stable hyperthyroidism was achieved by a 13 V-J model.

This clonotype originated in a woman between 50 and 59 years old with Graves' hyperthyroidism. V gene TRBV20-1 combines with J gene TRBJ2-2; 7 nucleotides agree with TRBD2. What was sequenced was blood. The CDR3 here is CSASLPGGSGELFF. CDR3 coding DNA: TGCAGTGCTAGCCTACCCGGGGGGAGCGGGGAGCTGTTTTTT.